Below are 5 T cell receptor beta chains sequenced from a single sample in a study of regulatory T cells in long-lasting Graves disease. Relying on iRepertoire HTBI primers and Arm-PCR of CDR3 regions, the team built TCR beta libraries. TCRdb itself ran the multiplex PCR reads through MiXCR, one entry per CDR3 protein. The data contain some 250,000 distinct CDR3 sequences, 15% to 20% of them singletons. Time point noted: newly diagnosed GD, antithyroid drugs for less than 3 months. Construction of the TCR library relied on RNA isolated from PBMCs. The same data also contributed to another study, on T cells in Graves' hyperthyroidism and ophthalmopathy.

Sequencing was performed on peripheral blood mononuclear cells (PBMCs), taken at new diagnosis, from a patient treated with antithyroid drugs. The origin of the receptors is a young woman with Graves disease.

Many counts were recorded for this clonotype. The chain couples TRBV6-1 to TRBJ1-4; D unclear. The germline V and J ends were trimmed by 6 bases and 1 base, with 6 bases remaining between them. This CDR3 is 13 amino acids long. The germline gives CDR1 MNHNS, CDR2 SASEGT. This CDR3 is CASSIRTNEKLFF. The CDR3 DNA follows: TGTGCCAGCAGCATACGAACTAATGAAAAACTGTTTTTT.

This clonotype showed up many times. The rearrangement uses TRBV7-6 and TRBJ1-4; 9 nucleotides align to TRBD1. The germline gives CDR1 SGHVS, CDR2 FNYEAQ. This CDR3 comprises 15 residues. Trimming took 5 bases from V and 5 from J; bases not matched to a gene: 6. CDR3 loop: CASSRDRVENEKLFF. The CDR3 nucleotides read TGTGCCAGCAGCCGGGACAGGGTCGAGAATGAAAAACTGTTTTTT. Drawing the rest from reference TRBV7-6 and TRBJ1-4, the complete variable domain is GAGVSQSPRYKVTKRGQDVALRCDPISGHVSLYWYRQALGQGPEFLTYFNYEAQQDKSGLPNDRFSAERPEGSISTLTIQRTEQRDSAMYRCASSRDRVENEKLFFGSGTQLSVL.

This clonotype was seen just once. A read error likely explains this, since a far larger clone differs by one base. The V and J genes are TRBV13 and TRBJ2-3, with D perhaps TRBD2 (7 bases). The end of the DNA aligns better with TRBJ2-1, so the J call may be wrong. The V gene's germline CDR1 is PRHDT and CDR2 FYEKMQ (reference sequence). This CDR3 contains 13 residues. DNA for the CDR3: TGTGCCACCAAATCGGGGGGCGCGGACGAGCAGTTCTTC. Translation gives CATKSGGADEQFF.

This clonotype has a count of ten or more. This rearrangement joins TRBV5-5 to TRBJ1-2, with 7 bases matching TRBD1. The CDR3 has 17 residues. Germline V lookup: CDR1 SGHKS, CDR2 YYEKEE (reference sequence). V was pared by 5 bases and J by 3 bases, with 16 bases of the junction left unmatched. In DNA, the CDR3 is TGTGCCAGCAGTTTTGCCCGGGACAGCAACACTTACTATGGCTACACCTTC. Translated, it gives CASSFARDSNTYYGYTF.

This CDR3 is CASSQVTEQFF. For the CDR3, the DNA is TGTGCCAGCAGCCAAGTAACCGAGCAGTTCTTC. The rearrangement uses TRBV3-1 and TRBJ2-1, with D hard to call. The V end lost 1 base, the J end lost 10 bases, and 5 bases lay between the germline ends. This CDR3 is built from 11 residues. CDR1 is LGHDT, CDR2 YNNKEL, per germline (reference sequence).